The next 5 T cell receptor beta chains were all read from a single sample in a study of T cells in women clearing cervical HPV infection. Using immunoSEQ multiplex PCR, the repertoire was profiled, and TCRdb retains in-frame clones only, with some absent. Its listing shows 25,000 to 35,000 clones. The sequencing sample was made of blood buffy coat. The receptors come from a woman between 18 and 69 years old with a cervical HPV16 infection that either progressed to CIN3+ or cleared (not recorded which).

As regards this clone: The CDR3 end lies 3 residues beyond the end of the read and is filled in from the germline J gene. This chain joins TRBV5-1 and TRBJ2-7; D possibly corresponds to TRBD1 (6 bases). Trimming left V 4 bases short and J 5 bases short, with 16 bases between. CDR1 and CDR2 (germline): SGHRS, YFSETQ. CDR3 size: 14 residues. Partial CDR3 DNA: TGCGCCAGCAGCCCCCAGGGGCCCAAGGACGAG. Residues: CASSPQGPKDE. The CDR3 reads in full as CASSPQGPKDEQYF.

In regard to this clone: The read terminates 3 residues ahead of where the CDR3 ends, so the germline J gene completes it. This chain connects TRBV5-1 to TRBJ1-2, with D unclear. The CDR3 extends over 10 amino acids. Germline V gives CDR1 SGHRS, CDR2 YFSETQ. CDR3 bases read: TGCGCCAGCAGCTTGGGTCTC. Translated: CASSLGL. The full-length CDR3 reads as CASSLGLYTF.

With respect to this clone: The read gets to within 3 residues of the CDR3 end, and the germline J gene fills in the rest. V and J are TRBV20-1 and TRBJ2-5; 10 bases fit TRBD1. This CDR3 spans 14 amino acids. Per the germline V gene, CDR1 is DFQATT and CDR2 is SNEGSKA (reference sequence). The V segment lost 3 bases and the J segment 4 bases; nucleotides outside the gene matches: 5. The part of the CDR3 DNA that was read is TGCAGTGCTAGGTCCGGGACAGGGGTAGAGACC. Translation gives CSARSGTGVET. The whole CDR3 protein is CSARSGTGVETQYF.

Of note for this clone: The CDR3 goes on 3 residues after the read ends, and that part is filled in from the germline J gene. The rearrangement uses TRBV5-4 and TRBJ2-1; TRBD2 is a possible D gene (6 bases). The CDR3 loop spans 15 amino acids. CDR1 is SGHNT, CDR2 YYREEE, per germline (reference sequence). The germline V and J ends were trimmed by 2 bases and 0 bases, with 9 bases remaining between them. CDR3 DNA (partial): TGTGCCAGCAGCTTCTCGGGGGACTCCTACAATGAG. It codes for CASSFSGDSYNE. The whole CDR3 sequence reads CASSFSGDSYNEQFF.

As for this clone: The read ends 3 residues shy of where the CDR3 ends; the end is completed using the germline J gene. The chain employs TRBV10-1 and TRBJ1-1; 8 nucleotides align to TRBD1. The CDR3 extends over 15 amino acids. V dropped 2 bases and J dropped 5; count of bases not matched to a gene: 7. Germline V CDR1 and CDR2: WNHNN, SYGVQD (reference sequence). The CDR3 here is CASSERQGLWTEAFF. Incomplete CDR3 DNA: TGCGCCAGCAGTGAGAGACAGGGGCTATGGACTGAA.